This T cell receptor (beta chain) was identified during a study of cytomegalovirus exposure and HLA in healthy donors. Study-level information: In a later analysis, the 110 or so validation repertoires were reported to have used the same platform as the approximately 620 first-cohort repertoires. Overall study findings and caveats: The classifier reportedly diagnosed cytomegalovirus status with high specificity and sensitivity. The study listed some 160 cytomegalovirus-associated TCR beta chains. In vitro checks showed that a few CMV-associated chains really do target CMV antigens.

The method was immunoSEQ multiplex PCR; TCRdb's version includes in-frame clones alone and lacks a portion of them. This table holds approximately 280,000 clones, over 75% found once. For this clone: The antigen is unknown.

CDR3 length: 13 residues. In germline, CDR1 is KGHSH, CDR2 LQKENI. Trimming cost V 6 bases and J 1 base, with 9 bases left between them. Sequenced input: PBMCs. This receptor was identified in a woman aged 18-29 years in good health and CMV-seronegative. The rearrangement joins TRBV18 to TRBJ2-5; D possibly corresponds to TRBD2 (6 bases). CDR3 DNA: TGTGCCAGCTCGGAGCGGGTCCAAGAGACCCAGTACTTC. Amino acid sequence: CASSERVQETQYF.